This paragraph reports one T cell receptor (beta chain). The data were obtained in a study of OX40 agonist ivuxolimab in advanced cancers. Clones were read by immunoSEQ multiplex PCR, and TCRdb kept only the in-frame ones, dropping some. The sample has 55,000 to 65,000 clones; around 82% are singletons. The V gene end was trimmed by 4 bases and the J gene end by 6 bases; junction bases not matched to a gene: 10. The length of the CDR3 is 16 residues. Germline CDR1 is MGHRA and CDR2 is YSYEKL. The chain couples TRBV4-1 to TRBJ2-1, with 9 bases that match TRBD2. The source material was CD4+ or CD8+ T cells sorted from blood, sampled in a trial of the OX40 agonist ivuxolimab. This TCR came from an adult with an advanced solid tumor such as melanoma, head and neck, liver or kidney cancer. The CDR3 sequence is CASSPYSGSRGNEQFF. CDR3 DNA: TGCGCCAGCAGCCCGTATAGCGGGAGTAGAGGCAATGAGCAGTTCTTC.